The 9 T cell receptor beta chains below were found in one sample sequenced in a study of blood T cell repertoires in COVID-19. Generated by immunoSEQ multiplex PCR, the TCRdb table keeps only in-frame clones and is missing some. Altogether some 91,000 clones are present, over 80% being singletons, with the ten largest covering about an eighth. The specimen was peripheral blood. The receptors were gathered from a human donor in a cohort sampled during active COVID-19.

The J gene is TRBJ2-7, the V gene TRBV3-1 (or the pseudogene TRBV3-2); tentatively, D is TRBD2 (6 bases). V gave up 1 base and J gave up 6 bases, with 19 bases separating them. The CDR3 contains 16 residues. Per the germline V gene, CDR1 is LGHDT and CDR2 is YNNKEL (reference sequence). CDR3 loop: CASSQGVGGQAREQYF. The CDR3 DNA reads as TGTGCCAGCAGCCAAGGGGTCGGAGGGCAAGCCCGCGAGCAGTACTTC.

This sequence joins TRBV5-1 and TRBJ1-1; 7 bases are shared with TRBD1. V lost 7 bases to trimming and J lost 0 bases; unmatched junction nucleotides: 3. Per germline, CDR1 SGHRS and CDR2 YFSETQ. This CDR3 has 13 amino acids. CDR3 sequence (DNA): TGCGCCAGCTCGACAGGGATGAACACTGAAGCTTTCTTT. Translated: CASSTGMNTEAFF.

This chain joins TRBV30 and TRBJ1-5; D might be TRBD1 (5 bases). V lost 3 bases and J 4 bases, leaving 16 bases between the germline ends. The CDR3 covers 15 residues. Germline V gene lookup returns CDR1 GTSNPN and CDR2 SVGIG (reference sequence). Written as DNA, the CDR3 is TGTGCCTGGAGCCCCGGGGGGGGGTATAATCAGCCCCAGCATTTT. Its translation: CAWSPGGGYNQPQHF.

The rearrangement uses TRBV28 and TRBJ1-4; 8 nucleotides line up with TRBD1. The CDR3 extends over 14 amino acids. The junction had 8 bases not matched to a gene; V was cut back by 6 bases and J by 8 bases. The germline CDR1 and CDR2 sequences are MDHEN and SYDVKM. The CDR3 reads CASSMTGVGEKLFF. The CDR3 bases are TGTGCCAGCAGCATGACAGGGGTGGGGGAAAAACTGTTTTTT.

V is TRBV28 and J is TRBJ1-5, with D possibly being TRBD1 (5 bases). CDR1 and CDR2 from the germline V gene are MDHEN and SYDVKM. This CDR3 has 15 residues. The ends were cut back, 2 bases at V and 2 bases at J, with 10 bases in the middle. CDR3 in DNA: TGTGCCAGCAGTTTAACGGGGGAGGGCAATCAGCCCCAGCATTTT. It translates to CASSLTGEGNQPQHF. The full variable domain, in which reference TRBV28 and TRBJ1-5 provide the parts outside the CDR3, is DVKVTQSSRYLVKRTGEKVFLECVQDMDHENMFWYRQDPGLGLRLIYFSYDVKMKEKGDIPEGYSVSREKKERFSLILESASTNQTSMYLCASSLTGEGNQPQHFGDGTRLSIL.

The V gene is TRBV7-2, the J gene TRBJ2-7, with D perhaps matching TRBD2 (6 bases). Germline assignment: CDR1 SGHTA and CDR2 FQGNSA. Trimming stripped 0 bases from V and 0 bases from J, with 15 bases between. This CDR3 spans 17 amino acids. The CDR3 DNA sequence: TGTGCCAGCAGCTTAGCCCGTGGGGGGACGGTCTCCTACGAGCAGTACTTC. Protein product: CASSLARGGTVSYEQYF.

The CDR3 DNA reads as TGTGCCAGCGGGGGGGCGGGAGGTGCCGAGCAGTACTTC. It translates to CASGGAGGAEQYF. The genes are TRBV12-3 or TRBV12-4 and TRBJ2-7; TRBD2 aligns across 8 bases. CDR3 length: 13 residues. J was trimmed by 6 bases and V by 8 bases; bases with no gene match: 9.

The V and J genes are TRBV7-3 and TRBJ1-1, with 8 bases matching TRBD1. The CDR3 spans 15 residues. Per germline, CDR1 SGHTA and CDR2 FQGTGA. V dropped 4 bases and J dropped 1; count of bases not matched to a gene: 5. CDR3 sequence (DNA): TGTGCCAGCAGCTCGCTCGGGACAGGGAACACTGAAGCTTTCTTT. Translation gives CASSSLGTGNTEAFF.

The chain employs TRBV10-3 and TRBJ2-1; 9 nucleotides align to TRBD2. The J segment lost 3 bases and the V segment lost 3 bases, leaving 3 bases of the junction unmatched. The CDR3 consists of 15 residues. Germline V CDR1 and CDR2: ENHRY, SYGVKD. CDR3 sequence: CAISDSGRGYNEQFF. CDR3 nucleotide sequence: TGTGCCATCAGTGATAGCGGGAGAGGCTACAATGAGCAGTTCTTC.